The clone carrying this T cell receptor (beta chain) was observed a single time. Its antigen is as yet unknown. This sample was included in a study of vaccination effects on CD4 cells after COVID-19. Following 10 days of culture, CD4+ T cells were isolated. In germline, CDR1 is SNHLY, CDR2 FYNNEI. V lost 10 bases and J lost 0, with 11 bases in between. This CDR3 region has 13 residues. Assay: immunoSEQ multiplex PCR; the TCRdb copy retains only in-frame clones and omits some. This table has 35,000 to 40,000 clones, more than 75% appearing once. The sample here was CD4+ T cells from PBMCs cultured without peptide, taken before COVID-19 vaccination. The sequence came from a human donor who received a COVID-19 vaccine. The rearrangement uses TRBV2 and TRBJ2-3; the D gene could be TRBD1 or TRBD2 (5 bases each). CDR3 DNA sequence: TGTGCCACCCAAAGGGACAGCACAGATACGCAGTATTTT. The encoded protein is CATQRDSTDTQYF.